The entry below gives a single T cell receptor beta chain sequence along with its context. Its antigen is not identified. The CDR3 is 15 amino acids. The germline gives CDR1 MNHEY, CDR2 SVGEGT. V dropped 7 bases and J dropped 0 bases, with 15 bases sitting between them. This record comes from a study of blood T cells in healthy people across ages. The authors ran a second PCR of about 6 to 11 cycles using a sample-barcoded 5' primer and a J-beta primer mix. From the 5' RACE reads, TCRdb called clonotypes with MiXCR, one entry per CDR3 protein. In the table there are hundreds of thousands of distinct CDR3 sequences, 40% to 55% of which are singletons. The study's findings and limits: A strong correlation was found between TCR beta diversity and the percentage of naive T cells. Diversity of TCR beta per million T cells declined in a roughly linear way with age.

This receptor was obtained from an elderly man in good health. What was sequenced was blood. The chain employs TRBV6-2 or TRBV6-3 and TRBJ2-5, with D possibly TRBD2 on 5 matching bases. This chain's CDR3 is CASTKTRRYQETQYF. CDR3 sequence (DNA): TGTGCCAGCACGAAGACGCGGAGGTACCAAGAGACCCAGTACTTC.